The 20 T cell receptor beta chains below were found in one sample sequenced in a study of blood T cell repertoires in COVID-19. TCRdb keeps only in-frame clones here, not all; method: immunoSEQ multiplex PCR. The data show about 150,000 clones, about 80% seen once. Sequencing used peripheral blood. These receptors were taken from an older woman with acute or convalescent COVID-19.

The CDR3 is CASSEARTSGRRNEQFF. CDR3 sequence (DNA): TGTGCCAGCAGTGAAGCGAGGACTAGCGGGAGAAGAAATGAGCAGTTCTTC. V and J are TRBV2 and TRBJ2-1; 13 bases agree with TRBD2. With 0 bases clipped from V and 7 bases from J, the junction kept 6 bases outside the gene matches. This CDR3 spans 17 amino acids. Germline-derived CDR1 and CDR2 are SNHLY and FYNNEI.

This clone was picked up one time. The J gene is TRBJ2-3, the V gene TRBV18; D call uncertain. The CDR3 totals 15 residues. Trimming stripped 4 bases from V and 0 bases from J, with 11 bases between. The germline V gene encodes CDR1 KGHSH and CDR2 LQKENI. CDR3 sequence: CASSLPTYSTDTQYF. CDR3 nucleotides: TGTGCCAGCTCACTCCCAACCTACAGCACAGATACGCAGTATTTT.

This rearrangement joins TRBV7-9 to TRBJ2-7, with a possible D match to TRBD2 (6 bases). This CDR3 contains 13 residues. Trimming stripped 5 bases from V and 4 bases from J, with 12 bases between. Germline V gives CDR1 SEHNR, CDR2 FQNEAQ (reference sequence). The CDR3 coding sequence is TGTGCCAGCAGCACTGGACTACCATACGAGCAGTACTTC. Translating it yields CASSTGLPYEQYF. The whole variable domain, filled in from reference TRBV7-9 and TRBJ2-7, reads DTGVSQNPRHKITKRGQNVTFRCDPISEHNRLYWYRQTLGQGPEFLTYFQNEAQLEKSRLLSDRFSAERPKGSFSTLEIQRTEQGDSAMYLCASSTGLPYEQYFGPGTRLTVT.

The chain couples TRBV11-2 to TRBJ2-2; 8 bases agree with TRBD1. Trimming at V came to 5 bases and at J to 7 bases, leaving 9 bases not matched to a gene. The CDR3 extends over 15 amino acids. Germline CDR1 SGHAT, CDR2 FQNNGV. The CDR3 coding sequence is TGTGCCAGCAGCCCTCAGGGGGCGGGGATCGGGGAGCTGTTTTTT. This encodes CASSPQGAGIGELFF.

V usage is TRBV6-6 and J usage is TRBJ1-3; TRBD1 is a possible D gene (6 bases). V shed 6 bases and J shed 4 bases, with 13 bases lying between them. The germline gives CDR1 MNHNY, CDR2 SVGAGI (reference sequence). The CDR3 covers 14 residues. CDR3 residues: CASSEQGGGNTIYF. CDR3 DNA: TGTGCCAGCAGCGAACAGGGTGGCGGAAACACCATATATTTT.

V gene TRBV30 combines with J gene TRBJ1-6; D is uncertain. This CDR3 spans 13 amino acids. The V gene's germline CDR1 is GTSNPN and CDR2 SVGIG (reference sequence). Trimming took 0 bases from V and 13 from J, leaving 13 bases between them. CDR3 sequence reads: CAWSVRAAVPLHF. CDR3 in DNA: TGTGCCTGGAGTGTAAGGGCAGCGGTTCCCCTCCACTTT. The variable domain in full, with the rest retrieved from reference TRBV30 and TRBJ1-6, is SQTIHQWPATLVQPVGSPLSLECTVEGTSNPNLYWYRQAAGRGLQLLFYSVGIGQISSEVPQNLSASRPQDRQFILSSKKLLLSDSGFYLCAWSVRAAVPLHFGNGTRLTVT.

This chain connects TRBV19 to TRBJ1-4; TRBD1 matches at 7 bases. The CDR3 is made up of 17 amino acids. Looked up from germline, CDR1 is LNHDA and CDR2 is SQIVND (reference sequence). J gave up 0 bases and V 4 bases, and 8 bases lay outside the gene matches. CDR3 loop: CASSTPDRVSTNEKLFF. The CDR3 DNA is TGTGCCAGTAGTACCCCCGACAGGGTGTCAACTAATGAAAAACTGTTTTTT. Full variable domain (rest looked up from reference TRBV19 and TRBJ1-4): DGGITQSPKYLFRKEGQNVTLSCEQNLNHDAMYWYRQDPGQGLRLIYYSQIVNDFQKGDIAEGYSVSREKKESFPLTVTSAQKNPTAFYLCASSTPDRVSTNEKLFFGSGTQLSVL.

In its sample, this clone was seen a few times. The chain has TRBV11-1 and TRBJ2-1; TRBD2 matches at 7 bases. The germline CDR1 and CDR2 sequences are SGHAT and FQDESV (reference sequence). V lost 5 bases and J lost 5; bases outside the gene matches: 12. The CDR3 runs 16 residues. The CDR3 DNA reads as TGTGCCAGCAGCCCGCTACGGGGACTACAAAACAATGAGCAGTTCTTC. This translates into CASSPLRGLQNNEQFF.

The gene calls are TRBV28 and TRBJ2-1; 8 bases are shared with TRBD1. J lost 3 bases, V lost 2 bases, and 15 bases had no gene match. Germline CDR1 is MDHEN and CDR2 is SYDVKM. The CDR3 extends over 19 amino acids. The CDR3 DNA sequence: TGTGCCAGCAGTTTAACCCATAACCTCCAGGGGGCCCTCTACAATGAGCAGTTCTTC. Its protein product is CASSLTHNLQGALYNEQFF.

This chain connects TRBV7-9 to TRBJ2-5, with TRBD2 matching 11 bases. CDR1 and CDR2 (germline): SEHNR, FQNEAQ (reference sequence). V was clipped by 6 bases and J by 5 bases; unmatched bases: 11. CDR3 length: 16 residues. The CDR3 DNA follows: TGTGCCAGCAGGCCCTATAGCGGGGGGGCCGCGGAGACCCAGTACTTC. Protein sequence: CASRPYSGGAAETQYF.

The V and J genes are TRBV28 and TRBJ1-1; 7 nucleotides match TRBD1. Per germline, CDR1 MDHEN and CDR2 SYDVKM. The CDR3 is 15 residues long. The V gene end was trimmed by 5 bases and the J gene end by 10 bases; junction bases not matched to a gene: 16. DNA for the CDR3: TGTGCCAGCAGTCTCCTCGTCGGGGCAGGGGGTTTAGCTTTCTTT. It codes for CASSLLVGAGGLAFF.

The J gene is TRBJ1-1, the V gene TRBV29-1; 9 positions agree with TRBD1. This CDR3 is 12 amino acids long. The ends lost 7 bases at V and 10 bases at J; junction bases unmatched: 10. CDR1 is SQVTM, CDR2 ANQGSEA, per germline. CDR3 protein: CSAEGTGRGAFF. As DNA, the CDR3 is TGCAGCGCCGAAGGGACAGGGAGAGGAGCTTTCTTT.

This rearrangement joins TRBV18 to TRBJ1-5; D is uncertain. The germline V and J ends were trimmed by 9 bases and 2 bases, with 14 bases remaining between them. The CDR3 extends over 14 amino acids. The V gene's germline CDR1 is KGHSH and CDR2 LQKENI. Written as DNA, the CDR3 is TGTGCCAGTTCATCCGGTTCGGGCAATCAGCCCCAGCATTTT. It specifies CASSSGSGNQPQHF.

The genes are TRBV25-1 and TRBJ2-1; 11 bases align to TRBD2. CDR1 is MGHDK and CDR2 is SYGVNS in the germline V gene. Trimming removed 5 bases from V and 6 bases from J; junction bases left unmatched: 3. This CDR3 spans 14 amino acids. Here the CDR3 reads CASSTTSGINEQFF. The CDR3 DNA reads as TGTGCCAGCAGTACGACTAGCGGGATCAATGAGCAGTTCTTC.

This clone showed up just a few times. The chain is built from TRBV28 and TRBJ1-6; no reliable D call. The V and J ends lost 5 bases and 16 bases respectively, with 12 bases between them. CDR1 is MDHEN, CDR2 SYDVKM, per germline. This CDR3 spans 11 amino acids. This chain's CDR3 is CASSSPLELHF. The CDR3 DNA reads TGTGCCAGCAGTAGCCCCCTCGAACTCCACTTT.

The chain couples TRBV19 to TRBJ1-1, with 7 bases identical to TRBD1. This CDR3 comprises 13 residues. With V trimmed by 9 bases and J by 0 bases, 4 bases remained unmatched. Germline assignment: CDR1 LNHDA and CDR2 SQIVND (reference sequence). This CDR3 is CASWGQLNTEAFF. CDR3 coding DNA: TGTGCCAGCTGGGGACAGTTGAACACTGAAGCTTTCTTT.

V usage is TRBV2 and J usage is TRBJ1-5; D may be TRBD1 (6 bases). Germline V gene lookup returns CDR1 SNHLY and CDR2 FYNNEI. V was trimmed by 7 bases and J by 7 bases, leaving 26 bases between them. The CDR3 is 17 residues long. The CDR3: CASIPGGTPIIGQPQHF. CDR3 in DNA: TGTGCCAGCATACCCGGGGGGACACCGATAATCGGGCAGCCCCAGCATTTT.

V and J are TRBV2 and TRBJ2-5, with 11 nucleotides matching TRBD1. The germline V gene has CDR1 SNHLY and CDR2 FYNNEI. Trimming removed 6 bases from V and 3 bases from J; junction bases left unmatched: 6. This CDR3 region has 15 residues. The CDR3: CASSGGTGGKETQYF. CDR3 nucleotides: TGTGCCAGCAGCGGGGGGACAGGGGGAAAAGAGACCCAGTACTTC.

V is TRBV10-3 and J is TRBJ2-3; a weak D match, TRBD2 (5 bases). V was shortened by 6 bases and J by 0 bases, with 10 bases between the two germline ends. Germline V lookup: CDR1 ENHRY, CDR2 SYGVKD. This CDR3 has 14 residues. CDR3 loop: CAIRADYSTDTQYF. The CDR3 DNA reads as TGTGCCATCAGGGCCGACTATAGCACAGATACGCAGTATTTT.

V is TRBV19 and J is TRBJ2-7, with 9 nucleotides matching TRBD2. From germline, CDR1 is LNHDA and CDR2 SQIVND (reference sequence). After removal of 7 bases from V and 2 bases from J, the junction contained 6 bases not matched to a gene. There are 14 residues in the CDR3. The CDR3 region is CASMTSGHPYEQYF. In DNA form, the CDR3 reads TGTGCCAGTATGACTAGCGGACACCCCTACGAGCAGTACTTC.